The 26 T cell receptor beta chains below all came from one sample that was sequenced in a study of persistence of HIV-infected CD4 T cells. Sequencing used immunoSEQ version 4 in survey mode. Method: immunoSEQ multiplex PCR; TCRdb's copy keeps in-frame clones and lacks some. In the table there are 25,000 to 35,000 clones, more than 75% of which are singletons. The antigens of these receptors remain unknown. Cells were stimulated with CMV-infected fibroblast lysates at roughly 9.1 ug/mL. CD40L-negative CD69-negative CD45RO-high memory CD4+ T cells were sorted as populations depleted of antigen-responding cells. The sequences come from CD4+ T cells sorted from PBMCs after roughly 18-hour stimulation, collected from a patient who received antiretroviral therapy. These TCRs come from an adult man with HIV who was CMV-seropositive.

The V call is TRBV21-1, the J call TRBJ1-5. TRBV21-1 is deemed a pseudogene. The CDR3 has 14 amino acids. The CDR3 loop reads CASSNMVVYQPQHF. The CDR3, as DNA: TGTGCCAGCAGCAACATGGTGGTATATCAGCCCCAGCATTTT.

This chain links TRBV7-3 with TRBJ2-7; D is unclear. Germline V gene sequence: CDR1 SGHTA, CDR2 FQGTGA. Between the trimmed V and J ends, which lost 8 bases and 0 bases, there was a span of 11 bases. CDR3 length: 13 residues. CDR3 nucleotides: TGTGCCAGCGCCCGAGGTAACTCCTACGAGCAGTACTTC. The encoded protein is CASARGNSYEQYF.

This clone was recorded a few times. The chain recombines TRBV2 with TRBJ1-5; TRBD1 is a possible D gene (6 bases). The CDR3 extends over 14 amino acids. Trimming removed 9 bases at V and 5 bases at J, with 17 bases between. Germline V CDR1 and CDR2: SNHLY, FYNNEI. CDR3 amino acids: CASSRQVADQPQHF. The CDR3 nucleotides are TGTGCCAGTAGCAGACAGGTAGCGGATCAGCCCCAGCATTTT.

The chain joins TRBV5-1 to TRBJ1-2; D gene uncertain. CDR3 length: 14 amino acids. The V and J ends lost 3 bases and 7 bases respectively, with 16 bases between them. Germline V gene data show CDR1 as SGHRS and CDR2 as YFSETQ. Here the CDR3 DNA reads TGCGCCAGCAGCTGGGATAACGTCGTAAGTGGCTACACCTTC. Translation: CASSWDNVVSGYTF.

This chain links TRBV20-1 with TRBJ2-7; D perhaps matches TRBD2 (5 bases). The CDR3 spans 10 residues. With 5 bases removed from V and 5 bases from J, the gap between germline ends came to 7 bases. Per the germline V gene, CDR1 is DFQATT and CDR2 is SNEGSKA (reference sequence). CDR3 sequence (DNA): TGCAGTGCTGAGAGGGACGAGCAGTACTTC. It encodes CSAERDEQYF.

The V call is TRBV19, the J call TRBJ2-7, with D perhaps TRBD2 (5 bases). V was clipped by 1 base and J by 2 bases, with 12 bases between them. The CDR3 totals 15 residues. Germline CDR1 reads LNHDA; CDR2 reads SQIVND (reference sequence). The CDR3 DNA reads as TGTGCCAGTAGTATAGGTGGCGAGGGAACCTACGAGCAGTACTTC. Translated: CASSIGGEGTYEQYF.

The chain uses TRBV15 and TRBJ1-1; 8 bases match TRBD1. The CDR3 is 20 amino acids. Looked up from germline, CDR1 is LNHNV and CDR2 is YYDKDF (reference sequence). The junction had 17 bases not matched to a gene; V was cut back by 2 bases and J by 0 bases. The CDR3 sequence is CATSRQQPGQVLLMNTEAFF. The CDR3 DNA follows: TGTGCCACCAGCAGACAACAACCGGGACAGGTTTTACTTATGAACACTGAAGCTTTCTTT.

V and J are TRBV9 and TRBJ1-1, with 9 bases aligning to TRBD1. In germline, CDR1 is SGDLS, CDR2 YYNGEE. The CDR3 has 15 residues. After removal of 2 bases from V and 5 bases from J, the junction contained 7 bases not matched to a gene. CDR3 in amino acids: CASSVPTGGVTEAFF. The CDR3 nucleotides are TGTGCCAGCAGCGTGCCAACAGGGGGCGTTACTGAAGCTTTCTTT.

The rearrangement links TRBV18 to TRBJ1-4; D is perhaps TRBD1 (6 bases). V was clipped by 5 bases and J by 4 bases, with 11 bases between them. Per germline, CDR1 KGHSH and CDR2 LQKENI. The CDR3 is 14 residues long. CDR3 region: CASSSRTDNEKLFF. For the CDR3, the DNA is TGTGCCAGCTCATCCAGGACAGATAATGAAAAACTGTTTTTT.

This clone appeared a single time. This chain uses TRBV4-1 with TRBJ2-3; 9 nucleotides align to TRBD2. Germline lookup yields CDR1 MGHRA and CDR2 YSYEKL. The trim removed 4 bases at V and 0 bases at J, leaving 5 bases unmatched. This CDR3 has 16 amino acids. The CDR3 bases are TGCGCCAGCAGCCCAGGACTAGCGACTAGCACAGATACGCAGTATTTT. It is translated as CASSPGLATSTDTQYF.

The chain joins TRBV28 to TRBJ1-2, with D maybe TRBD1 (6 bases). From germline, CDR1 is MDHEN and CDR2 SYDVKM. V was shortened by 8 bases and J by 3 bases, with 16 bases between the two germline ends. This CDR3 is 14 amino acids long. Here the CDR3 DNA reads TGTGCCAGCCAGGAGGGGGGAGACGACTATGGCTACACCTTC. It translates to CASQEGGDDYGYTF.

The chain uses TRBV12-5 and TRBJ2-7; tentatively, D is TRBD1 (7 bases). Trimming cost V 7 bases and J 2 bases, with 15 bases left between them. Per the germline V gene, CDR1 is LGHNT and CDR2 is FRNRAP. This CDR3 region has 14 residues. The CDR3 bases are TGTGCTAGTGCCCCTCAGGGGGGTACCTACGAGCAGTACTTC. Translating it yields CASAPQGGTYEQYF.

The V and J genes are TRBV19 and TRBJ1-4; D is uncertain. The CDR3 totals 14 residues. V gave up 6 bases and J gave up 5 bases, with 13 bases separating them. Germline-derived CDR1 and CDR2 are LNHDA and SQIVND (reference sequence). The CDR3 spells CASRPRILNEKLFF. CDR3 sequence (DNA): TGTGCCAGTAGGCCCCGGATCCTCAATGAAAAACTGTTTTTT.

This rearrangement joins TRBV19 to TRBJ1-6; 7 bases are shared with TRBD1. Trimming at V came to 5 bases and at J to 3 bases, leaving 13 bases not matched to a gene. CDR3 length: 18 residues. Germline V CDR1 and CDR2: LNHDA, SQIVND (reference sequence). The CDR3 bases are TGTGCCAGTAGTTTGGGACAGCGCCGCTTCAACTATAATTCACCCCTCCACTTT. It encodes CASSLGQRRFNYNSPLHF.

The chain couples TRBV4-2 to TRBJ2-1, with a tentative D call TRBD1 (5 bases). CDR3 length: 15 amino acids. Looked up from germline, CDR1 is LGHNA and CDR2 is YNFKEQ. Trimming took 3 bases from V and 4 from J, leaving 13 bases between them. The DNA for the CDR3 is TGTGCCAGCAGCCATGGGCAGGGCCCTTACAATGAGCAGTTCTTC. Translating gives CASSHGQGPYNEQFF.

The genes are TRBV4-2 and TRBJ2-1, with TRBD1 matching over 8 bases. V shed 1 base and J 5 bases; nucleotides not matched to a gene: 1. Germline CDR1 reads LGHNA; CDR2 reads YNFKEQ. The CDR3 length is 14 residues. DNA for the CDR3: TGTGCCAGCAGCCAAGCGGACAGGGACAATGAGCAGTTCTTC. Its protein product is CASSQADRDNEQFF.

The chain has TRBV5-5 and TRBJ2-1, with D possibly being TRBD1 or TRBD2 (5 bases each). Trimming left V 4 bases short and J 0 bases short, with 11 bases between. The CDR3 loop spans 15 amino acids. CDR1 SGHKS and CDR2 YYEKEE come from the germline V gene (reference sequence). The CDR3 region has the DNA TGTGCCAGCAGCCCATCGGGGCGCTCCTACAATGAGCAGTTCTTC. It translates to CASSPSGRSYNEQFF.

The chain recombines TRBV28 with TRBJ1-5; D unclear. This CDR3 is 15 amino acids long. Deletions cut 3 bases from V and 6 bases from J, with 15 bases between. The V gene's germline CDR1 is MDHEN and CDR2 SYDVKM. The CDR3 loop reads CASSLGVRATQPQHF. The CDR3 nucleotides read TGTGCCAGCAGTTTGGGTGTGAGAGCCACTCAGCCCCAGCATTTT.

The chain joins TRBV5-1 to TRBJ1-2, with D possibly matching TRBD1 (6 bases). The CDR3 is 16 residues long. Germline assignment: CDR1 SGHRS and CDR2 YFSETQ. V was clipped by 0 bases and J by 8 bases, with 20 bases between them. In nucleotides, the CDR3 is TGCGCCAGCAGCTTGGCGTCTTCGGACAGCGGGAGCGGCTACACCTTC. Its protein product is CASSLASSDSGSGYTF.

This chain joins TRBV10-1 and TRBJ2-4; the D gene is possibly TRBD2 (6 bases). CDR1 and CDR2 (germline): WNHNN, SYGVQD (reference sequence). The CDR3 loop spans 13 amino acids. Trimming removed 4 bases at V and 10 bases at J, with 14 bases between. DNA for the CDR3: TGCGCCAGCAGTGCTTACGGAGGGATAATTCAGTACTTC. Translated: CASSAYGGIIQYF.

V usage is TRBV29-1 and J usage is TRBJ2-2; TRBD1 matches at 7 bases. Germline trimming cut 7 bases from V and 4 bases from J; bases unmatched to any gene: 9. CDR1 is SQVTM and CDR2 is ANQGSEA in the germline V gene. The CDR3 has 14 residues. The CDR3 nucleotides read TGCAGCGCAAACAGGGGCCCGGGCACCGGGGAGCTGTTTTTT. It encodes CSANRGPGTGELFF.

The chain links TRBV28 to TRBJ1-6, with D possibly being TRBD1 (5 bases). Germline V lookup: CDR1 MDHEN, CDR2 SYDVKM. Trimming took 7 bases from V and 9 from J, leaving 16 bases between them. The CDR3 runs 14 residues. The CDR3 DNA reads TGTGCCAGCACCCCGGAAGGGGCCTTTTCACCCCTCCACTTT. Its protein is CASTPEGAFSPLHF.

V is TRBV24-1 and J is TRBJ1-2; the D gene is possibly TRBD1 (5 bases). The CDR3 loop spans 13 amino acids. Germline assignment: CDR1 KGHDR and CDR2 SFDVKD. V was pared by 4 bases and J by 6 bases, with 11 bases between. CDR3 DNA sequence: TGTGCCACCAGTGAGTCTCAGGGTAATGGCTACACCTTC. This sequence encodes CATSESQGNGYTF.

This clone was seen only a few times. The chain employs TRBV5-1 and TRBJ1-4, with D possibly being TRBD1 (5 bases). This CDR3 is 17 amino acids long. Germline CDR1 is SGHRS and CDR2 is YFSETQ. V dropped 0 bases and J dropped 1 base, with 13 bases sitting between them. The CDR3 nucleotides read TGCGCCAGCAGCTTGGGGGCAGGGCAGGGAACTAATGAAAAACTGTTTTTT. This codes for CASSLGAGQGTNEKLFF.

The genes are TRBV3-1 (or the pseudogene TRBV3-2) and TRBJ1-5; D uncertain. The CDR3 is 16 amino acids. Germline CDR1 and CDR2: LGHDT and YNNKEL (reference sequence). Trimming removed 4 bases from V and 0 bases from J, with 13 bases in between. CDR3 bases: TGTGCCAGCAGCCGCCACAGTGGGGATAGCAATCAGCCCCAGCATTTT. It specifies CASSRHSGDSNQPQHF.

This clone was seen only a few times. V and J are TRBV19 and TRBJ1-6; tentative D call: TRBD1 (6 bases). The CDR3 covers 13 residues. The ends were cut back, 3 bases at V and 8 bases at J, with 8 bases in the middle. Germline values: CDR1 LNHDA, CDR2 SQIVND (reference sequence). The chain's CDR3 is CASSMDRYSPLHF. The CDR3 region has the DNA TGTGCCAGTAGTATGGACAGATATTCACCCCTCCACTTT.